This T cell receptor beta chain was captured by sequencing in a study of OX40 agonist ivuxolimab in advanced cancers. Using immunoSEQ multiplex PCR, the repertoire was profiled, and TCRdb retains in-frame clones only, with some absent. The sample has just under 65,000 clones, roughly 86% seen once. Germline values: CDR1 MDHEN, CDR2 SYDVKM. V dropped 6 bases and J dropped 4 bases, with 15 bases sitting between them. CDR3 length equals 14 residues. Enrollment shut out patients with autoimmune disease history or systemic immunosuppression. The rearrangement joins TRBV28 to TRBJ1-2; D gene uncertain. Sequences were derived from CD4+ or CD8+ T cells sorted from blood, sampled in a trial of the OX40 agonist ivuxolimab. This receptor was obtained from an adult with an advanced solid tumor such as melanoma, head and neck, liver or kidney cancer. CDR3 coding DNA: TGTGCCAGCAGCCTACCGGGGATTACCTATGGCTACACCTTC. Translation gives CASSLPGITYGYTF.